Each of the 22 T cell receptor beta chains below was sequenced from the same sample in a study of identical twins. TCRdb recomputed calls from the 5' RACE reads with MiXCR, one row per CDR3 protein. The sample holds fewer than 650,000 distinct CDR3 sequences, less than 9% seen once. The same specimen was also included in a second study, on yellow fever vaccine responses in identical twins.

Sequenced: PBMCs. The source of these receptors is a woman under 30 in good health.

The chain has TRBV15 and TRBJ2-3; TRBD2 aligns across 7 bases. This CDR3 spans 16 amino acids. J gave up 0 bases and V 4 bases, and 7 bases lay outside the gene matches. The V gene's germline CDR1 is LNHNV and CDR2 YYDKDF (reference sequence). Here the CDR3 reads CATSNRLAGSTDTQYF. The CDR3 nucleotides read TGTGCCACCAGCAACCGACTAGCAGGAAGCACAGATACGCAGTATTTT.

In its sample, this clonotype was seen a few times. The chain has TRBV20-1 and TRBJ2-1; 7 bases agree with TRBD1. Germline V CDR1 and CDR2: DFQATT, SNEGSKA (reference sequence). The junction had 8 bases not matched to a gene; V was cut back by 5 bases and J by 10 bases. The CDR3 sequence is 12 residues long. In DNA, the CDR3 is TGCAGTGCTCACCAGGGGGTACGGGAGCAGTTCTTC. Protein: CSAHQGVREQFF.

In this sample, this clonotype turned up a few times. The chain employs TRBV20-1 and TRBJ2-5; D remains ambiguous. The CDR3 covers 11 residues. The V end was cut by 2 bases, the J end by 3 bases, with 4 bases between. Germline V gives CDR1 DFQATT, CDR2 SNEGSKA (reference sequence). The CDR3 nucleotides read TGCAGTGCTAGACTGGAAGAGACCCAGTACTTC. It yields the protein CSARLEETQYF.

This clonotype was counted at least ten times. The rearrangement links TRBV5-1 to TRBJ2-1, with D perhaps matching TRBD2 (6 bases). The CDR3 has 15 residues. V dropped 0 bases and J dropped 5 bases, with 12 bases sitting between them. CDR1 is SGHRS, CDR2 YFSETQ, per germline. CDR3 region: CASSLGGGINNEQFF. DNA for the CDR3: TGCGCCAGCAGCTTGGGAGGCGGGATAAACAATGAGCAGTTCTTC.

In this sample, this clonotype turned up many times. The rearrangement joins TRBV12-3 or TRBV12-4 to TRBJ2-2, with D tentatively TRBD1 or TRBD2 (5 bases each). With 5 bases removed from V and 4 bases from J, the gap between germline ends came to 14 bases. The length of the CDR3 is 15 residues. CDR3 nucleotide sequence: TGTGCCAGCAGTGGCACGGGGCTAGGCACCGGGGAGCTGTTTTTT. It is translated as CASSGTGLGTGELFF.

This clonotype was observed a handful of times. V is TRBV3-1 and J is TRBJ2-3; no reliable D call. The CDR3 spans 15 residues. Trimming took 1 base from V and 0 from J, leaving 8 bases between them. Per germline, CDR1 LGHDT and CDR2 YNNKEL (reference sequence). This CDR3 is CASSQGLTSTDTQYF. The CDR3 DNA is TGTGCCAGCAGCCAAGGGCTAACAAGCACAGATACGCAGTATTTT.

This clonotype was seen more than once but under ten times. The V call is TRBV5-1, the J call TRBJ2-1, with 13 bases matching TRBD2. Germline V lookup: CDR1 SGHRS, CDR2 YFSETQ. The CDR3 contains 17 residues. V lost 4 bases to trimming and J lost 4 bases; unmatched junction nucleotides: 8. The CDR3 DNA is TGCGCCAGCAGCATAGGACTAGCGGGAGTAGTTTACAATGAGCAGTTCTTC. Translation gives CASSIGLAGVVYNEQFF.

The chain uses TRBV2 and TRBJ2-5; 7 bases align to TRBD1. The CDR3 spans 13 residues. Per the germline V gene, CDR1 is SNHLY and CDR2 is FYNNEI. The V gene end was trimmed by 4 bases and the J gene end by 5 bases; junction bases not matched to a gene: 4. The CDR3 loop reads CASSVQGWETQYF. DNA of the CDR3: TGTGCCAGCAGTGTACAGGGGTGGGAGACCCAGTACTTC.

This clonotype appeared a few times. The V gene is TRBV6-1, the J gene TRBJ1-6; TRBD1 might be the D (5 bases). With 6 bases removed from V and 6 bases from J, the gap between germline ends came to 18 bases. Germline V gene data show CDR1 as MNHNS and CDR2 as SASEGT. The CDR3 runs 16 residues. The CDR3 nucleotides read TGTGCCAGCAGGGGAGACAGATCCCGGTCTAATTCACCCCTCCACTTT. Protein sequence: CASRGDRSRSNSPLHF.

This clonotype was found a few times. The J gene is TRBJ2-2, the V gene TRBV29-1; 8 nucleotides agree with TRBD2. Germline V gives CDR1 SQVTM, CDR2 ANQGSEA. The CDR3 extends over 15 amino acids. J lost 1 base, V lost 7 bases, and 8 bases had no gene match. The chain's CDR3 is CSDRRAGVNTGELFF. CDR3 coding DNA: TGCAGCGACCGGCGAGCGGGGGTGAACACCGGGGAGCTGTTTTTT.

This clonotype has ten or more counts. The V call is TRBV15, the J call TRBJ1-5; possibly TRBD1 for D (6 bases). Germline V CDR1 and CDR2: LNHNV, YYDKDF (reference sequence). Trimming removed 1 base at V and 7 bases at J, with 17 bases between. The CDR3 covers 16 residues. The CDR3 DNA is TGTGCCACCAGCAGAGCTGCGACGGGGAGGGGGCAGCCCCAGCATTTT. Its translation is CATSRAATGRGQPQHF.

CDR3 region: CASHAQKGEKLFF. CDR3 DNA sequence: TGTGCCAGCCACGCTCAAAAGGGGGAAAAACTGTTTTTT. The chain carries TRBV2 and TRBJ1-4, with D perhaps TRBD1 (5 bases). V was cut by 8 bases and J by 8 bases, with 15 bases left in between. CDR1 is SNHLY, CDR2 FYNNEI, per germline. The CDR3 is 13 residues long.

This sequence joins TRBV28 and TRBJ2-5; tentative D call: TRBD2 (5 bases). CDR1 and CDR2 from the germline V gene are MDHEN and SYDVKM. V gave up 3 bases and J gave up 5 bases, with 10 bases separating them. The CDR3 totals 13 residues. CDR3 coding DNA: TGTGCCAGCAGTTTCGGGGTTACGGAGACCCAGTACTTC. This encodes CASSFGVTETQYF.

The chain has TRBV6-5 and TRBJ1-2, with D tentatively TRBD1 (5 bases). Germline values: CDR1 MNHEY, CDR2 SVGAGI. The CDR3 has 15 amino acids. V gave up 0 bases and J gave up 2 bases, with 10 bases separating them. The CDR3 nucleotides read TGTGCCAGCAGTTACTCGAGTCGGACAAACTATGGCTACACCTTC. Translated, it gives CASSYSSRTNYGYTF.

This clonotype was recorded many times. V is TRBV12-5 and J is TRBJ2-3; 8 bases map to TRBD2. The germline CDR1 and CDR2 sequences are LGHNT and FRNRAP. The CDR3 is 15 amino acids. Unmatched junction bases numbered 1, after V lost 0 bases and J lost 2 bases. The CDR3 DNA sequence: TGTGCTAGTGGTTTGGTAGCGGGAGTCACAGATACGCAGTATTTT. As protein: CASGLVAGVTDTQYF.

This clonotype appeared a few times. This sequence joins TRBV10-3 and TRBJ1-1; 8 bases line up with TRBD1. Germline V lookup: CDR1 ENHRY, CDR2 SYGVKD. CDR3 size: 15 residues. With 4 bases clipped from V and 4 bases from J, the junction kept 8 bases outside the gene matches. The CDR3 region has the DNA TGTGCCATCAGTGTGGCCCAGGGGGCTTCCACTGAAGCTTTCTTT. Translation: CAISVAQGASTEAFF.

The sample holds many counts of this clonotype. The rearrangement links TRBV5-6 to TRBJ2-3; D remains unclear. Deletions cut 4 bases from V and 0 bases from J, with 6 bases between. CDR1 and CDR2 from the germline V gene are SGHDT and YYEEEE. This CDR3 spans 13 amino acids. The CDR3 nucleotides read TGTGCCAGCAGCGAGAGAAGCACAGATACGCAGTATTTT. The encoded protein is CASSERSTDTQYF.

The rearrangement joins TRBV12-3 or TRBV12-4 to TRBJ2-2, with D possibly being TRBD1 (6 bases). This CDR3 comprises 15 residues. Trimming shortened V by 5 bases and J by 7 bases, and 17 bases separated the two germline ends. This CDR3 is CASSQTYREIGELFF. The DNA of the CDR3 is TGTGCCAGCAGTCAGACATACAGGGAAATCGGGGAGCTGTTTTTT.

At least ten counts were recorded for this clonotype. This chain joins TRBV12-3 or TRBV12-4 and TRBJ2-5; D gene unclear. CDR3 length: 15 amino acids. V was pared by 2 bases and J by 3 bases, with 13 bases between. CDR3 loop: CASSLYPGREETQYF. DNA for the CDR3: TGTGCCAGCAGTTTATACCCGGGTAGGGAAGAGACCCAGTACTTC.

This clonotype was observed at least ten times. This chain connects TRBV7-9 to TRBJ2-3, with D perhaps matching TRBD1 or TRBD2 (6 bases each). The V gene's germline CDR1 is SEHNR and CDR2 FQNEAQ (reference sequence). This CDR3 region has 16 residues. V lost 3 bases and J lost 5, with 18 bases in between. The chain's CDR3 is CASSFGGTGLGDTQYF. In DNA, the CDR3 is TGTGCCAGCAGCTTCGGGGGCACTGGGTTGGGAGATACGCAGTATTTT. Variable domain in full (rest from reference TRBV7-9 and TRBJ2-3): DTGVSQNPRHKITKRGQNVTFRCDPISEHNRLYWYRQTLGQGPEFLTYFQNEAQLEKSRLLSDRFSAERPKGSFSTLEIQRTEQGDSAMYLCASSFGGTGLGDTQYFGPGTRLTVL.

This clonotype showed up many times. V is TRBV6-5 and J is TRBJ1-5; unclear D gene. CDR3 length: 15 residues. V lost 4 bases and J lost 0, with 10 bases in between. Germline V gene lookup returns CDR1 MNHEY and CDR2 SVGAGI. CDR3 nucleotides: TGTGCCAGCAGTTCAAAGGGATTTAGCAATCAGCCCCAGCATTTT. This sequence encodes CASSSKGFSNQPQHF.

The chain couples TRBV5-6 to TRBJ1-2; D remains ambiguous. Trimming left V 4 bases short and J 7 bases short, with 14 bases between. The CDR3 contains 13 residues. Germline V CDR1 and CDR2: SGHDT, YYEEEE. The CDR3 protein is CASSPPQGFGYTF. DNA for the CDR3: TGTGCCAGCAGCCCCCCCCAAGGGTTTGGCTACACCTTC.